The 25 T cell receptor beta chains in this list originate from one sample, sequenced in a study of CD8 T cells in Susac syndrome (dated by TCRdb to between 2019 and 2020). The receptor library was made with the immunoSEQ multiplex PCR assay. RNA was extracted with the RNeasy kit and 0.5 to 1 ug was reverse transcribed using random hexamers. TCRdb redid the processing of the public reads, applying fastp at Q25 and MiXCR, and retained in-frame beta chains. Entries that share a CDR3 protein sequence are merged under the most common genes and DNA. Recorded for this sample are approximately 220,000 distinct CDR3 sequences; around nine tenths of them occurred a single time. Less than 0.15% of the sample lies in the top ten. The sample consisted of CD8+ T cells from PBMCs. These receptors were taken from a human donor with multiple sclerosis.

V usage is TRBV9 and J usage is TRBJ2-1, with 11 bases matching TRBD2. The J segment lost 6 bases and the V segment lost 4 bases, leaving 15 bases of the junction unmatched. CDR1 and CDR2 (germline): SGDLS, YYNGEE. This CDR3 is 18 amino acids long. The CDR3 is CASSPWATSGVEGNEQFF. The DNA of the CDR3 is TGTGCCAGCAGCCCCTGGGCGACTAGCGGGGTTGAAGGCAATGAGCAGTTCTTC.

This chain uses TRBV5-4 with TRBJ2-2; D is undetermined. Trimming left V 2 bases short and J 5 bases short, with 19 bases between. The CDR3 sequence is 17 residues long. CDR1 is SGHNT and CDR2 is YYREEE in the germline V gene (reference sequence). The CDR3 coding sequence is TGTGCCAGCAGCTTCCAAGTTATGCAGCCAAGGACCGGGGAGCTGTTTTTT. This gives the protein CASSFQVMQPRTGELFF.

The chain joins TRBV20-1 to TRBJ2-3, with TRBD2 matching over 7 bases. Trimming removed 6 bases from V and 9 bases from J; junction bases left unmatched: 9. The CDR3 has 12 residues. Germline assignment: CDR1 DFQATT and CDR2 SNEGSKA (reference sequence). Here the CDR3 reads CSASPLAATQYF. CDR3 nucleotides: TGCAGTGCCTCCCCGCTAGCGGCAACGCAGTATTTT.

V and J are TRBV7-6 and TRBJ1-5; D not certain. V was pared by 5 bases and J by 0 bases, with 8 bases between. Germline V gene lookup returns CDR1 SGHVS and CDR2 FNYEAQ. The CDR3 covers 14 residues. CDR3 residues: CASSGGVSNQPQHF. As DNA, the CDR3 is TGTGCCAGCAGCGGCGGAGTTAGCAATCAGCCCCAGCATTTT.

This clonotype was observed a handful of times. The J gene is TRBJ2-7, the V gene TRBV7-8, with 7 positions matching TRBD2. V gave up 5 bases and J gave up 6 bases; unmatched junction bases: 13. Germline-derived CDR1 and CDR2 are SGHVS and FQNEAQ. The CDR3 length is 15 residues. CDR3 protein: CASSLSPAGRLEQYF. CDR3 DNA: TGTGCCAGCAGCCTTAGCCCAGCGGGACGTCTCGAGCAGTACTTC.

This chain links TRBV6-2 or TRBV6-3 with TRBJ2-2; 7 positions agree with TRBD2. The CDR3 consists of 16 residues. The V gene's germline CDR1 is MNHEY and CDR2 SVGEGT. V lost 7 bases, J lost 4 bases, and 12 bases stayed unmatched. CDR3 in amino acids: CASTGRGDRSTGELFF. CDR3 sequence (DNA): TGTGCCAGCACCGGCCGGGGGGATCGAAGCACCGGGGAGCTGTTTTTT.

The rearrangement joins TRBV4-1 to TRBJ1-2, with 8 bases that match TRBD1. Germline CDR1 MGHRA, CDR2 YSYEKL. Trimming took 5 bases from V and 7 from J; bases not matched to a gene: 18. The length of the CDR3 is 17 residues. CDR3 amino acids: CASSVSVQGAYDTGYTF. Here the CDR3 DNA reads TGCGCCAGCAGCGTATCGGTCCAGGGGGCTTACGATACTGGCTACACCTTC.

This clonotype showed up just once. The chain joins TRBV11-3 to TRBJ2-1; 8 bases fit TRBD2. The germline V gene encodes CDR1 SGHNT and CDR2 YENEEA. This CDR3 contains 14 residues. V lost 6 bases to trimming and J lost 4 bases; unmatched junction nucleotides: 5. Written as DNA, the CDR3 is TGTGCCAGCAGAAAGCGGGGGAAATACAATGAGCAGTTCTTC. It is translated as CASRKRGKYNEQFF.

The V call is TRBV7-6, the J call TRBJ1-4; no clear D. The CDR3 totals 13 residues. The V gene's germline CDR1 is SGHVS and CDR2 FNYEAQ. V shed 0 bases and J shed 8 bases, with 7 bases lying between them. CDR3 region: CASSLAPGEKLFF. CDR3 DNA sequence: TGTGCCAGCAGCTTAGCTCCAGGAGAAAAACTGTTTTTT. Full variable domain (rest looked up from reference TRBV7-6 and TRBJ1-4): GAGVSQSPRYKVTKRGQDVALRCDPISGHVSLYWYRQALGQGPEFLTYFNYEAQQDKSGLPNDRFSAERPEGSISTLTIQRTEQRDSAMYRCASSLAPGEKLFFGSGTQLSVL.

J is TRBJ1-5 and V is TRBV5-1; a possible D gene is TRBD1 (5 bases). Trimming shortened V by 3 bases and J by 8 bases, and 12 bases separated the two germline ends. This CDR3 has 13 residues. Germline V gene lookup returns CDR1 SGHRS and CDR2 YFSETQ. This chain's CDR3 is CASSSRGGEPQHF. The CDR3 nucleotides are TGCGCCAGCAGCTCGCGGGGAGGGGAGCCCCAGCATTTT. The full variable domain, rest sourced from reference TRBV5-1 and TRBJ1-5, is KAGVTQTPRYLIKTRGQQVTLSCSPISGHRSVSWYQQTPGQGLQFLFEYFSETQRNKGNFPGRFSGRQFSNSRSEMNVSTLELGDSALYLCASSSRGGEPQHFGDGTRLSIL.

The chain couples TRBV7-3 to TRBJ2-1, with TRBD2 identical over 10 bases. Per germline, CDR1 SGHTA and CDR2 FQGTGA. The CDR3 extends over 16 amino acids. V dropped 5 bases and J dropped 0; count of bases not matched to a gene: 4. The CDR3 sequence: CASSPLAGPSYNEQFF. The CDR3 nucleotides read TGTGCCAGCAGCCCACTAGCGGGGCCCTCCTACAATGAGCAGTTCTTC. The whole variable domain, filled in from reference TRBV7-3 and TRBJ2-1, reads GAGVSQTPSNKVTEKGKYVELRCDPISGHTALYWYRQSLGQGPEFLIYFQGTGAADDSGLPNDRFFAVRPEGSVSTLKIQRTERGDSAVYLCASSPLAGPSYNEQFFGPGTRLTVL.

This chain's CDR3 is CASSYSIRDPTRDNEQFF. The DNA of the CDR3 is TGTGCCAGCAGTTACTCGATAAGGGACCCCACGAGGGACAATGAGCAGTTCTTC. The chain uses TRBV6-2 or TRBV6-3 and TRBJ2-1, with D perhaps assigned TRBD1 or TRBD2 (5 bases each). The CDR3 loop spans 18 amino acids. Germline V gene lookup returns CDR1 MNHEY and CDR2 SVGEGT. Trimming removed 0 bases at V and 5 bases at J, with 20 bases between.

The chain combines TRBV5-6 with TRBJ2-1; TRBD2 matches 14 bases. This CDR3 comprises 15 residues. J was trimmed by 9 bases and V by 4 bases; bases with no gene match: 6. CDR1 is SGHDT, CDR2 YYEEEE, per germline. CDR3 in DNA: TGTGCCAGCAGCCGTGGACTAGCGGGAGGCAGTGAGCAGTTCTTC. As protein: CASSRGLAGGSEQFF.

V is TRBV25-1 and J is TRBJ2-7; unclear D gene. CDR1 MGHDK and CDR2 SYGVNS come from the germline V gene. The CDR3 is 16 amino acids. Deletions cut 1 base from V and 6 bases from J, with 19 bases between. In DNA form, the CDR3 reads TGTGCCAGCAGTGAATTCGGCCAGGAGCTGGGCCGCGAGCAGTACTTC. Its protein is CASSEFGQELGREQYF.

The chain combines TRBV7-8 with TRBJ2-3, with a weak D call TRBD2 (5 bases). The CDR3 length is 15 residues. Trimming took 4 bases from V and 4 from J, leaving 15 bases between them. The germline V gene has CDR1 SGHVS and CDR2 FQNEAQ. CDR3 DNA sequence: TGTGCCAGCAGCTCCCCCAGGATGCGGGCAGATACGCAGTATTTT. It is translated as CASSSPRMRADTQYF.

The CDR3 sequence is CASSQVPSQGENIQYF. In DNA, the CDR3 is TGCGCCAGCAGCCAAGTTCCGTCACAGGGGGAAAACATTCAGTACTTC. This chain connects TRBV4-1 to TRBJ2-4, with 8 bases lining up with TRBD1. CDR3 length: 16 residues. CDR1 and CDR2 from the germline V gene are MGHRA and YSYEKL. J lost 5 bases, V lost 1 base, and 7 bases had no gene match.

This clonotype has a single count. The V gene is TRBV5-6, the J gene TRBJ2-1, with TRBD1 as a possible D gene (5 bases). Trimming cost V 4 bases and J 8 bases, with 19 bases left between them. This CDR3 is built from 15 residues. Germline CDR1 SGHDT, CDR2 YYEEEE. DNA for the CDR3: TGTGCCAGCAGCCCAGGATGGGGCCCCAGGGATGAGCAGTTCTTC. Translating gives CASSPGWGPRDEQFF.

The chain uses TRBV24-1 and TRBJ2-1, with 9 nucleotides matching TRBD2. CDR3 length: 16 residues. V was clipped by 4 bases and J by 2 bases; unmatched bases: 5. Germline CDR1 reads KGHDR; CDR2 reads SFDVKD. The CDR3 is CATSDQGLAAYNEQFF. The CDR3 region has the DNA TGTGCCACCAGTGACCAGGGACTAGCCGCCTACAATGAGCAGTTCTTC.

The chain couples TRBV7-9 to TRBJ1-2; D unresolved. The germline CDR1 and CDR2 sequences are SEHNR and FQNEAQ (reference sequence). V was shortened by 5 bases and J by 6 bases, with 25 bases between the two germline ends. CDR3 length: 17 residues. Here the CDR3 DNA reads TGTGCCAGCAGCATTACCGGTCCGGGCGGAGGACGGGATGGCTACACCTTC. Its protein product is CASSITGPGGGRDGYTF.

The J gene is TRBJ1-2, the V gene TRBV5-6, with D hard to call. The CDR3 is 12 amino acids. Trimming took off 6 bases at V and 4 bases at J, with 10 bases between the two ends. The germline V gene has CDR1 SGHDT and CDR2 YYEEEE. As DNA, the CDR3 is TGTGCCAGCACCGGGGATACCTATGGCTACACCTTC. This translates into CASTGDTYGYTF.

This sequence joins TRBV19 and TRBJ1-3; no clear D gene. The CDR3 extends over 18 amino acids. V lost 3 bases and J 0 bases, leaving 18 bases between the germline ends. CDR1 and CDR2 (germline): LNHDA, SQIVND (reference sequence). This CDR3 reads CASSIHPEEVHSGNTIYF. In DNA form, the CDR3 reads TGTGCCAGTAGTATCCATCCCGAGGAGGTCCACTCTGGAAACACCATATATTTT.

The chain joins TRBV7-8 to TRBJ2-1, with 9 bases aligning to TRBD2. Germline V gene lookup returns CDR1 SGHVS and CDR2 FQNEAQ. V shed 7 bases and J 8 bases; nucleotides not matched to a gene: 24. CDR3 length: 19 amino acids. CDR3 in amino acids: CASTHYALGTSSEKHEQFF. The CDR3 bases are TGTGCCAGCACCCATTACGCCCTCGGGACTAGCTCGGAGAAACATGAGCAGTTCTTC. The variable domain in full, with the rest retrieved from reference TRBV7-8 and TRBJ2-1, is GAGVSQSPRYKVAKRGQDVALRCDPISGHVSLFWYQQALGQGPEFLTYFQNEAQLDKSGLPSDRFFAERPEGSVSTLKIQRTQQEDSAVYLCASTHYALGTSSEKHEQFFGPGTRLTVL.

The chain uses TRBV19 and TRBJ1-5, with a possible D match to TRBD1 (6 bases). This CDR3 region has 17 residues. CDR1 is LNHDA, CDR2 SQIVND, per germline (reference sequence). Trimming pared 3 bases from V and 2 bases from J, leaving 17 bases between. The CDR3 loop reads CASSMGSRGFGNQPQHF. In DNA form, the CDR3 reads TGTGCCAGTAGTATGGGTTCCAGGGGTTTCGGCAATCAGCCCCAGCATTTT.

The chain recombines TRBV3-1 with TRBJ2-6; D may correspond to TRBD1 or TRBD2 (5 bases each). Germline values: CDR1 LGHDT, CDR2 YNNKEL (reference sequence). The CDR3 length is 18 residues. V was shortened by 4 bases and J by 0 bases, with 16 bases between the two germline ends. CDR3 region: CASSPGRPSDSGANVLTF. The CDR3 nucleotides read TGTGCCAGCAGCCCGGGACGGCCATCCGACTCTGGGGCCAACGTCCTGACTTTC.

This rearrangement joins TRBV7-2 to TRBJ1-1; no definite D call. The CDR3 extends over 14 amino acids. CDR1 is SGHTA, CDR2 FQGNSA, per germline. Trimming removed 2 bases from V and 6 bases from J, with 13 bases in between. For the CDR3, the DNA is TGTGCCAGCAGCTTACAGACGGGATTTGCTGAAGCTTTCTTT. Its protein is CASSLQTGFAEAFF.